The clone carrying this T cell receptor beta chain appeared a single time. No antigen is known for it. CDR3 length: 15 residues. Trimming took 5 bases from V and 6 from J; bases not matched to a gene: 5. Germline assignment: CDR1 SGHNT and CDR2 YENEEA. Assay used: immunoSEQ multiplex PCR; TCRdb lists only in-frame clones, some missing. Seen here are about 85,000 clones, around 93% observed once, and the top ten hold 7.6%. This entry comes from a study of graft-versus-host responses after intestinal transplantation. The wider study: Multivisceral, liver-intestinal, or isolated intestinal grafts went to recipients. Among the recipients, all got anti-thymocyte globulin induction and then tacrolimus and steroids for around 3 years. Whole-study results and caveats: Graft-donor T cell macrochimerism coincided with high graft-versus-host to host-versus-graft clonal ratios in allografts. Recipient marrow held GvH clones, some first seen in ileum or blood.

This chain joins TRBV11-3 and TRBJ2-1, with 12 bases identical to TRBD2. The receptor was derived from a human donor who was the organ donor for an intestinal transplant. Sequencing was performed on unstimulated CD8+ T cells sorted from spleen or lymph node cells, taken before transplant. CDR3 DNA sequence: TGTGCCAGCAGCCCTAGGACTAGCGGGGCCAATGAGCAGTTCTTC. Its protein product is CASSPRTSGANEQFF.